This entry describes one T cell receptor beta chain. This record belongs to a study of cytomegalovirus exposure and HLA in healthy donors. Each donor was healthy, and each was a bone marrow donor. Germline loops: CDR1 SGHDT, CDR2 YYEEEE. V shed 4 bases and J 2 bases; nucleotides not matched to a gene: 5. This CDR3 has 14 amino acids. With 60 Vbeta and 13 Jbeta primers, the PCR was carried out. Generated by immunoSEQ multiplex PCR, the TCRdb table keeps only in-frame clones and is missing some. This table has fewer than 150,000 clones, approximately 85% appearing once. The V call is TRBV5-6, the J call TRBJ1-2; 7 nucleotides match TRBD1. What was sequenced was PBMCs. This receptor was taken from a woman in her twenties or thirties in good health and CMV-seropositive. CDR3 bases: TGTGCCAGCAGCGGAGGACAGGTCAACTATGGCTACACCTTC. Residues: CASSGGQVNYGYTF.